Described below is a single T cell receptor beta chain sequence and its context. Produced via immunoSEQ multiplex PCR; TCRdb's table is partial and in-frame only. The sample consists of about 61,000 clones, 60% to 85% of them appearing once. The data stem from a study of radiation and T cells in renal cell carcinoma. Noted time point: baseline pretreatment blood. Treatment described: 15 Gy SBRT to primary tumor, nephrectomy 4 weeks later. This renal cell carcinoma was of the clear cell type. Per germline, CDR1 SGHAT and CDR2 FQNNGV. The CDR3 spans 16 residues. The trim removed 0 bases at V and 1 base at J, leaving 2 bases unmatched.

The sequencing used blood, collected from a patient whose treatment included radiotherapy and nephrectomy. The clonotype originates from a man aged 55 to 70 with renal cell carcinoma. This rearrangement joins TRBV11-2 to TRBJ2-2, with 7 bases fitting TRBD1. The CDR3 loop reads CASSLDPGGNTGELFF. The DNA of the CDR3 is TGTGCCAGCAGCTTAGACCCAGGGGGGAACACCGGGGAGCTGTTTTTT.